This T cell receptor (beta chain) is from a study of early T cells in non-severe SARS-CoV-2 infection. Looking at the study overall: Chains were unpaired, as sequencing was done on bulk RNA from unsorted whole blood. Study outcomes and limitations: The VDJdb matching leaned toward anti-spike CD8 responses and overlooked private and CD4 specificities.

This CDR3 region has 15 residues. The V gene's germline CDR1 is SEHNR and CDR2 FQNEAQ (reference sequence). Trimming took off 5 bases at V and 5 bases at J, with 16 bases between the two ends. Researchers attached unique molecular identifiers to individual cDNA molecules. Using its own MiXCR run on the 5' RACE reads, TCRdb lists one record per CDR3 protein. The table shows 25,000 to 35,000 distinct CDR3 sequences, with about 5.1% occurring only once. This clonotype has ten or more counts. The antigen remains unidentified. Sequenced sample: whole blood. This TCR came from an adult who was a healthcare worker with PCR-confirmed SARS-CoV-2 infection or an uninfected control (not recorded which). The J gene is TRBJ2-1, the V gene TRBV7-9; D may be TRBD1 or TRBD2 (5 bases each). The CDR3 sequence is CASSPGLGLNNEQFF. The DNA for the CDR3 is TGTGCCAGCAGCCCGGGATTGGGGCTCAACAATGAGCAGTTCTTC.